This TCR beta chain was obtained from a study of blood T cell repertoires in COVID-19. Clones were sequenced by immunoSEQ multiplex PCR, and TCRdb holds only the in-frame ones, with some missing. The data contain about 260,000 clones, approximately 86% of them singletons. V lost 7 bases and J 3 bases, leaving 18 bases between the germline ends. The CDR3 sequence is 15 residues long. Germline V gene sequence: CDR1 MNHEY, CDR2 SMNVEV (reference sequence). The material sequenced was peripheral blood. This chain joins TRBV27 and TRBJ1-2; D not certain. This clonotype was obtained from a woman aged 55 to 70 with COVID-19, enrolled during active disease. CDR3 sequence: CASTPWRGADYGYTF. The DNA of the CDR3 is TGTGCCAGCACCCCTTGGCGGGGAGCCGACTATGGCTACACCTTC.